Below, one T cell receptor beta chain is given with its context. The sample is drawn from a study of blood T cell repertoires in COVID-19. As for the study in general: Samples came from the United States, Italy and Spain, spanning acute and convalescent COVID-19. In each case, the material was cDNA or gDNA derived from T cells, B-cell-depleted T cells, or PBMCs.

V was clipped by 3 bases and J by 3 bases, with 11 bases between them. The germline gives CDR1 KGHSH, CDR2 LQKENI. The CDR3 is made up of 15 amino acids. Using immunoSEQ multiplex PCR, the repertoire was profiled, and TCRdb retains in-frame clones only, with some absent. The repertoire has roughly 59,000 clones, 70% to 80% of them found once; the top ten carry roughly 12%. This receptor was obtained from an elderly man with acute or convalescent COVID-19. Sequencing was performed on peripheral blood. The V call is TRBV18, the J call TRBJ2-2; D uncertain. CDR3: CASSPRSLDTGELFF. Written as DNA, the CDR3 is TGTGCCAGCTCACCGCGTTCCCTAGACACCGGGGAGCTGTTTTTT.